This note documents a single T cell receptor (beta chain) sequence. As yet, its antigen is unknown. There are 18 residues in the CDR3. CDR1 is ENHRY, CDR2 SYGVKD, per germline. After removal of 0 bases from V and 5 bases from J, the junction contained 11 bases not matched to a gene. The data belong to a study of cytomegalovirus exposure and HLA in healthy donors. Study-level points and caveats: According to an earlier analysis, most TCR beta V segments yielded productive rearrangements about 87% or about 30% of the time. A missense variant in DCLRE1C was later tied to TCR beta V- and J-gene trimming.

Use of 60 Vbeta and 13 Jbeta primers characterized the PCR. Repertoires were generated with immunoSEQ multiplex PCR, while TCRdb's copy carries only in-frame clones and drops some. The data hold around 150,000 clones, with around three quarters observed a single time. Material for sequencing was PBMCs. The V call is TRBV10-3, the J call TRBJ2-1, with 9 bases lining up with TRBD1. This clonotype was obtained from a male donor in good health and CMV-seronegative. In nucleotides, the CDR3 is TGTGCCATCAGTGAGTCCCTGCCCGGGACAGGGTTGGACAATGAGCAGTTCTTC. Its translation: CAISESLPGTGLDNEQFF.